One sample yielded the 29 T cell receptor beta chains listed below, sequenced in a study of long-term antiretroviral therapy in people with HIV. At the survey level, the v3.0 immunoSEQ assay was run. Only in-frame clones appear in the TCRdb table, and some are missing; sequencing was by immunoSEQ multiplex PCR. The table has some 48,000 clones, about 81% seen once; the top ten hold more than 2.5%. This specimen was unsorted PBMCs, taken 0.8 years after starting antiretroviral therapy. Receptors were obtained from a young woman with HIV.

The chain couples TRBV7-9 to TRBJ2-4, with D possibly being TRBD2 (6 bases). V was cut by 5 bases and J by 8 bases, with 16 bases left in between. Germline CDR1 SEHNR, CDR2 FQNEAQ (reference sequence). This CDR3 has 14 amino acids. The CDR3 loop is CASSRLLGEDIQYF. The DNA for the CDR3 is TGTGCCAGCAGCCGCCTGCTTGGGGAGGACATTCAGTACTTC.

The chain recombines TRBV11-2 with TRBJ1-3; D possibly corresponds to TRBD1 (6 bases). Per germline, CDR1 SGHAT and CDR2 FQNNGV. The CDR3 length is 18 residues. Between the trimmed V and J ends, which lost 2 bases and 0 bases, there was a span of 17 bases. The DNA of the CDR3 is TGTGCCAGCAGCTTAATTCGCCTACAGGGAGCCTCTGGAAACACCATATATTTT. Amino acids: CASSLIRLQGASGNTIYF.

This sequence joins TRBV27 and TRBJ1-5; TRBD1 is a possible D gene (6 bases). The CDR3 loop spans 14 amino acids. Trimming removed 4 bases from V and 6 bases from J, with 13 bases in between. CDR1 is MNHEY, CDR2 SMNVEV, per germline (reference sequence). CDR3 loop: CASSSGGAGQPQHF. For the CDR3, the DNA is TGTGCCAGCAGTTCTGGGGGGGCGGGTCAGCCCCAGCATTTT.

This rearrangement joins TRBV6-5 to TRBJ2-7, with D perhaps TRBD2 (5 bases). Looked up from germline, CDR1 is MNHEY and CDR2 is SVGAGI. Between the trimmed V and J ends, which lost 0 bases and 2 bases, there was a span of 8 bases. The length of the CDR3 is 14 residues. The CDR3 bases are TGTGCCAGCAGTTACTCACGGGGTACCTACGAGCAGTACTTC. Residues: CASSYSRGTYEQYF.

A few counts support this clone. The rearrangement joins TRBV27 to TRBJ1-5; D is uncertain. Germline-derived CDR1 and CDR2 are MNHEY and SMNVEV (reference sequence). The CDR3 contains 13 residues. V gave up 5 bases and J gave up 5 bases, with 10 bases separating them. CDR3 sequence (DNA): TGTGCCAGCAGTACTCGGACCGATCAGCCCCAGCATTTT. Its translation is CASSTRTDQPQHF.

The chain combines TRBV7-2 with TRBJ1-1, with D perhaps TRBD1 (5 bases). With 3 bases removed from V and 2 bases from J, the gap between germline ends came to 10 bases. CDR1 and CDR2 (germline): SGHTA, FQGNSA. CDR3 length: 14 amino acids. As DNA, the CDR3 is TGTGCCAGCAGCTTCCGTGGGACTAACACTGAAGCTTTCTTT. It specifies CASSFRGTNTEAFF.

This chain connects TRBV6-1 to TRBJ1-5; 7 bases line up with TRBD1. This CDR3 spans 15 amino acids. Germline V gene data show CDR1 as MNHNS and CDR2 as SASEGT. The V segment lost 3 bases and the J segment 2 bases; nucleotides outside the gene matches: 4. CDR3 loop: CASSEARGGNQPQHF. Written as DNA, the CDR3 is TGTGCCAGCAGTGAGGCCAGGGGGGGCAATCAGCCCCAGCATTTT.

The V call is TRBV6-5, the J call TRBJ1-2, with D tentatively TRBD1 (6 bases). The CDR3 covers 15 residues. The germline V and J ends were trimmed by 5 bases and 4 bases, with 17 bases remaining between them. Germline CDR1 and CDR2: MNHEY and SVGAGI. Here the CDR3 reads CASSTQGLFGYGYTF. The CDR3 DNA follows: TGTGCCAGCAGTACCCAGGGGCTTTTCGGCTATGGCTACACCTTC.

V gene TRBV27 combines with J gene TRBJ2-7; 7 positions match TRBD1. With 4 bases clipped from V and 0 bases from J, the junction kept 9 bases outside the gene matches. CDR1 and CDR2 from the germline V gene are MNHEY and SMNVEV (reference sequence). This CDR3 spans 16 amino acids. CDR3 bases: TGTGCCAGCAGTTCACCGGACAGGTTGAACTCCTACGAGCAGTACTTC. Encoded protein: CASSSPDRLNSYEQYF.

The chain joins TRBV6-5 to TRBJ2-7, with TRBD2 identical over 7 bases. The CDR3 spans 14 residues. In germline, CDR1 is MNHEY, CDR2 SVGAGI. Trimming cost V 7 bases and J 1 base; bases outside gene matches: 7. The CDR3 here is CASKALADSYEQYF. The CDR3 nucleotides read TGTGCCAGCAAAGCTCTAGCGGATTCCTACGAGCAGTACTTC.

The chain links TRBV28 to TRBJ1-1, with D perhaps TRBD1 (6 bases). CDR1 is MDHEN and CDR2 is SYDVKM in the germline V gene. Trimming stripped 5 bases from V and 1 base from J, with 17 bases between. The CDR3 spans 16 residues. Here the CDR3 DNA reads TGTGCCAGCAGTCTCCTGATAGGGACAAAGAACACTGAAGCTTTCTTT. Its translation: CASSLLIGTKNTEAFF.

The V gene is TRBV27, the J gene TRBJ2-3; D not certain. CDR3 length equals 19 residues. Germline CDR1 reads MNHEY; CDR2 reads SMNVEV (reference sequence). The V end was cut by 5 bases, the J end by 1 base, with 25 bases between. CDR3: CASSRSAQARRTGTDTQYF. CDR3 DNA: TGTGCCAGCAGTCGCTCAGCCCAAGCTCGGCGGACGGGCACAGATACGCAGTATTTT.

The V call is TRBV27, the J call TRBJ2-5, with D possibly TRBD1 on 6 matching bases. The CDR3 totals 15 residues. The V gene lost 2 bases and the J gene lost 2 bases, with 12 bases spanning the gap. Per germline, CDR1 MNHEY and CDR2 SMNVEV (reference sequence). CDR3 protein: CASSLLSRGQETQYF. The CDR3 bases are TGTGCCAGCAGTTTACTAAGTAGGGGGCAAGAGACCCAGTACTTC.

There are a few counts of this clone. J is TRBJ2-7 and V is TRBV10-1; TRBD1 matches at 8 bases. V lost 6 bases to trimming and J lost 3 bases; unmatched junction nucleotides: 16. From germline, CDR1 is WNHNN and CDR2 SYGVQD (reference sequence). The CDR3 is 17 amino acids. The CDR3 loop is CASRSRQGASAFYEQYF. The CDR3 DNA sequence: TGCGCCAGCAGATCAAGGCAGGGGGCTTCGGCTTTCTACGAGCAGTACTTC.

The V and J genes are TRBV5-1 and TRBJ2-2; D not resolved. The germline V gene has CDR1 SGHRS and CDR2 YFSETQ. The ends were cut back, 1 base at V and 6 bases at J, with 13 bases in the middle. CDR3 size: 15 residues. This CDR3 is CASSLSLGNAGELFF. In DNA, the CDR3 is TGCGCCAGCAGCTTGTCGTTGGGGAATGCCGGGGAGCTGTTTTTT.

This clone was seen a single time. J is TRBJ2-7 and V is TRBV10-3; D not certain. The germline V gene encodes CDR1 ENHRY and CDR2 SYGVKD. The CDR3 consists of 15 residues. Trimming shortened V by 10 bases and J by 0 bases, and 19 bases separated the two germline ends. The CDR3 protein is CATSLHSASSYEQYF. In DNA form, the CDR3 reads TGTGCCACATCACTTCACTCGGCGAGCTCCTACGAGCAGTACTTC.

This clone showed up just once. The gene calls are TRBV7-2 and TRBJ2-3; weak D call: TRBD2 (6 bases). Germline V gene sequence: CDR1 SGHTA, CDR2 FQGNSA. The CDR3 loop spans 13 amino acids. The germline V and J ends were trimmed by 5 bases and 4 bases, with 10 bases remaining between them. The CDR3 protein is CASSLREADTQYF. CDR3 nucleotides: TGTGCCAGCAGCCTAAGGGAGGCAGATACGCAGTATTTT.

The rearrangement joins TRBV5-6 to TRBJ1-1, with a tentative D call TRBD1 (6 bases). The CDR3 runs 13 residues. CDR1 is SGHDT, CDR2 YYEEEE, per germline. V lost 1 base to trimming and J lost 6 bases, with 10 bases between them. The CDR3 DNA reads TGTGCCAGCAGCTTGTCAGGGGTAGCTGAAGCTTTCTTT. Encoded protein: CASSLSGVAEAFF.

This clone was detected only a few times. The J gene is TRBJ2-7, the V gene TRBV6-6; D gene uncertain. The V gene lost 5 bases and the J gene lost 2 bases, with 7 bases spanning the gap. Germline CDR1 reads MNHNY; CDR2 reads SVGAGI (reference sequence). This CDR3 region has 12 residues. The CDR3 loop reads CASSSRAYEQYF. The CDR3 DNA is TGTGCCAGCAGTAGTAGAGCCTACGAGCAGTACTTC.

This clone was seen a few times. The gene calls are TRBV7-3 and TRBJ2-7; 9 nucleotides agree with TRBD2. After removal of 6 bases from V and 3 bases from J, the junction contained 3 bases not matched to a gene. The CDR3 loop spans 13 amino acids. Germline CDR1 SGHTA, CDR2 FQGTGA. For the CDR3, the DNA is TGTGCCAGCAGGGATAGCGGGAGCTACGAGCAGTACTTC. This gives the protein CASRDSGSYEQYF.

V gene TRBV13 combines with J gene TRBJ2-1; D ambiguous. Deletions cut 3 bases from V and 8 bases from J, with 5 bases between. From germline, CDR1 is PRHDT and CDR2 FYEKMQ (reference sequence). This CDR3 spans 11 amino acids. This CDR3 reads CASSFLDEQFF. In DNA, the CDR3 is TGTGCCAGCAGCTTTCTAGATGAGCAGTTCTTC.

The rearrangement links TRBV18 to TRBJ1-4, with D possibly being TRBD1 (6 bases). The CDR3 runs to 15 residues. V dropped 8 bases and J dropped 2 bases, with 15 bases sitting between them. Per germline, CDR1 KGHSH and CDR2 LQKENI. CDR3 DNA: TGTGCCAGCAGACAGGACGCGACTACTAATGAAAAACTGTTTTTT. Amino acid sequence: CASRQDATTNEKLFF.

CDR3 loop: CASSVDDGYEQYF. The CDR3 DNA reads TGTGCCAGCAGCGTAGATGACGGCTACGAGCAGTACTTC. The chain recombines TRBV9 with TRBJ2-5; no firm D call. Gene TRBJ2-7 matches the end of the DNA better, so the J call may be wrong. Germline-derived CDR1 and CDR2 are SGDLS and YYNGEE. The length of the CDR3 is 13 residues.

J is TRBJ1-1 and V is TRBV7-2; D gene ambiguous. Per germline, CDR1 SGHTA and CDR2 FQGNSA. V was cut by 1 base and J by 0 bases, with 3 bases left in between. The CDR3 is 13 residues long. The CDR3 region is CASSLVMNTEAFF. The DNA for the CDR3 is TGTGCCAGCAGCTTAGTAATGAACACTGAAGCTTTCTTT.

CDR3 amino acids: CASRRGTEAFF. In DNA form, the CDR3 reads TGTGCCAGTCGGAGGGGGACTGAAGCTTTCTTT. The V gene is TRBV19, the J gene TRBJ1-1, with a possible D match to TRBD1 (6 bases). CDR3 length equals 11 residues. Germline V gene lookup returns CDR1 LNHDA and CDR2 SQIVND (reference sequence). V was trimmed by 8 bases and J by 5 bases, leaving 9 bases between them.

The rearrangement uses TRBV15 and TRBJ2-5, with TRBD2 matching over 7 bases. Germline CDR1 is LNHNV and CDR2 is YYDKDF (reference sequence). The J segment lost 1 base and the V segment lost 6 bases, leaving 11 bases of the junction unmatched. The CDR3 has 16 amino acids. CDR3 DNA sequence: TGTGCCACCAGTAATAACCCCCCGGGAGGCCAAGAGACCCAGTACTTC. It specifies CATSNNPPGGQETQYF. Full variable domain (missing parts from reference TRBV15 and TRBJ2-5): DAMVIQNPRYQVTQFGKPVTLSCSQTLNHNVMYWYQQKSSQAPKLLFHYYDKDFNNEADTPDNFQSRRPNTSFCFLDIRSPGLGDTAMYLCATSNNPPGGQETQYFGPGTRLLVL.

V is TRBV5-1 and J is TRBJ2-6; D remains ambiguous. This CDR3 spans 16 amino acids. V lost 6 bases, J lost 1 base, and 14 bases lay in between. Germline V gene sequence: CDR1 SGHRS, CDR2 YFSETQ. CDR3 coding DNA: TGCGCCAGCACCCCATCTGGAAGTTCTGGGGCCAACGTCCTGACTTTC. It translates to CASTPSGSSGANVLTF.

The gene calls are TRBV13 and TRBJ2-1; 14 bases are a match to TRBD2. This CDR3 is built from 21 residues. The ends lost 4 bases at V and 8 bases at J; junction bases unmatched: 22. The germline V gene has CDR1 PRHDT and CDR2 FYEKMQ (reference sequence). Here the CDR3 reads CASSYNTGTSGSRRRFDEQFF. The CDR3 nucleotides read TGTGCCAGCAGCTATAACACCGGGACTAGCGGGAGTAGGCGGAGATTCGATGAGCAGTTCTTC.

The gene calls are TRBV12-5 and TRBJ2-2, with 9 positions matching TRBD2. CDR3 length equals 18 residues. CDR1 and CDR2 from the germline V gene are LGHNT and FRNRAP. V shed 1 base and J 0 bases; nucleotides not matched to a gene: 6. The CDR3: CASGLGDSGSPNTGELFF. DNA of the CDR3: TGTGCTAGTGGTTTGGGGGATAGCGGGAGCCCGAACACCGGGGAGCTGTTTTTT.